A selection of T cell receptor beta chains follows, all from one sample in a study of blood T cell repertoires in COVID-19. Produced via immunoSEQ multiplex PCR; TCRdb's table is partial and in-frame only. This table has approximately 140,000 clones, 80% to 90% appearing once. Sequenced sample: peripheral blood. These receptors all stem from a young man with COVID-19, enrolled during active disease. Both conserved end residues are part of each CDR3. The D gene is left open where the match is weak. The listing skips clone size in some rows; elsewhere it reads once, few, many or a size class.

v_call: TRBV19; d_call: TRBD2; clone_size: NA; j_call: TRBJ2-7; cdr3_length: 15; cdr3_aa: CASSMSGGLYYEQYF; cdr3_nt: TGTGCCAGTAGTATGAGCGGGGGACTCTACTACGAGCAGTACTTC
v_call: TRBV28; d_call: TRBD2; clone_size: NA; j_call: TRBJ2-3; cdr3_length: 15; cdr3_aa: CASSSTSGRAGTQYF; cdr3_nt: TGTGCCAGCAGTTCCACTAGCGGGAGGGCAGGTACGCAGTATTTT
v_call: TRBV28; d_call: TRBD2; clone_size: NA; j_call: TRBJ2-7; cdr3_length: 14; cdr3_aa: CASSRIAGGYEQYF; cdr3_nt: TGTGCCAGCAGTCGAATAGCGGGAGGATACGAGCAGTACTTC
v_call: TRBV11-2; d_call: NA; clone_size: NA; j_call: TRBJ1-1; cdr3_length: 17; cdr3_aa: CASSLGHREIENTEAFF; cdr3_nt: TGTGCCAGCAGCTTAGGACACAGGGAAATAGAGAACACTGAAGCTTTCTTT
v_call: TRBV30; d_call: NA; clone_size: few; j_call: TRBJ2-1; cdr3_length: 14; cdr3_aa: CAWSPHSEYNEQFF; cdr3_nt: TGTGCCTGGAGTCCCCACTCGGAGTACAATGAGCAGTTCTTC
v_call: TRBV2; d_call: TRBD1; clone_size: few; j_call: TRBJ2-1; cdr3_length: 15; cdr3_aa: CASTPRTGSYNEQFF; cdr3_nt: TGTGCCAGCACCCCTAGGACAGGCTCCTACAATGAGCAGTTCTTC
v_call: TRBV2; d_call: NA; clone_size: NA; j_call: TRBJ2-4; cdr3_length: 19; cdr3_aa: CASSEVPLIGGLDKNIQYF; cdr3_nt: TGTGCCAGCAGTGAAGTCCCCTTAATTGGGGGGTTAGACAAAAACATTCAGTACTTC
v_call: TRBV5-4; d_call: TRBD2; clone_size: NA; j_call: TRBJ2-5; cdr3_length: 16; cdr3_aa: CASSLSWASGQETQYF; cdr3_nt: TGTGCCAGCAGCTTGAGTTGGGCTAGCGGACAAGAGACCCAGTACTTC
v_call: TRBV6-5; d_call: NA; clone_size: NA; j_call: TRBJ2-5; cdr3_length: 14; cdr3_aa: CASRLHRLQETQYF; cdr3_nt: TGTGCCAGCAGGCTACACAGGCTCCAAGAGACCCAGTACTTC
v_call: TRBV30; d_call: NA; clone_size: NA; j_call: TRBJ1-4; cdr3_length: 12; cdr3_aa: CAWSDGREKLLF; cdr3_nt: TGTGCCTGGAGCGACGGGAGGGAAAAACTGCTTTTT
v_call: TRBV6-1; d_call: NA; clone_size: NA; j_call: TRBJ1-4; cdr3_length: 15; cdr3_aa: CASSDFAGENEKLLF; cdr3_nt: TGTGCCAGCAGTGATTTCGCCGGGGAGAATGAAAAACTGCTTTTT
v_call: TRBV25-1; d_call: TRBD1; clone_size: once; j_call: TRBJ2-7; cdr3_length: 16; cdr3_aa: CASSESEGTGIYEQYF; cdr3_nt: TGTGCCAGCAGTGAATCGGAAGGGACAGGGATCTACGAGCAGTACTTC
v_call: TRBV20-1; d_call: TRBD1; clone_size: NA; j_call: TRBJ1-1; cdr3_length: 13; cdr3_aa: CSASSDRETEAFF; cdr3_nt: TGCAGTGCTAGTAGCGACAGGGAAACTGAAGCTTTCTTT
v_call: TRBV6-2/TRBV6-3; d_call: NA; clone_size: NA; j_call: TRBJ1-5; cdr3_length: 14; cdr3_aa: CASNPQGVGKPQHF; cdr3_nt: TGTGCCAGCAACCCACAGGGTGTTGGAAAGCCCCAGCATTTT
v_call: TRBV7-2; d_call: NA; clone_size: NA; j_call: TRBJ1-2; cdr3_length: 13; cdr3_aa: CASSLVGVGGYTF; cdr3_nt: TGTGCCAGCAGCTTAGTAGGGGTGGGTGGCTACACCTTC
v_call: TRBV5-1; d_call: NA; clone_size: NA; j_call: TRBJ1-3; cdr3_length: 14; cdr3_aa: CASSVGNSGNTIYF; cdr3_nt: TGCGCCAGCAGCGTGGGTAACTCTGGAAACACCATATATTTT
v_call: TRBV10-1; d_call: NA; clone_size: NA; j_call: TRBJ1-5; cdr3_length: 13; cdr3_aa: CASSPGIGQPQHF; cdr3_nt: TGCGCCAGCAGTCCAGGGATAGGCCAGCCCCAGCATTTT
v_call: TRBV9; d_call: NA; clone_size: NA; j_call: TRBJ2-3; cdr3_length: 16; cdr3_aa: CASSVGGHALTDTQYF; cdr3_nt: TGTGCCAGCAGCGTAGGCGGGCATGCCCTCACAGATACGCAGTATTTT
v_call: TRBV6-2/TRBV6-3; d_call: NA; clone_size: NA; j_call: TRBJ2-7; cdr3_length: 15; cdr3_aa: CASSYLPPGVGEQYF; cdr3_nt: TGTGCCAGCAGTTATCTACCCCCGGGAGTCGGGGAGCAGTACTTC
v_call: TRBV4-3; d_call: NA; clone_size: NA; j_call: TRBJ1-3; cdr3_length: 15; cdr3_aa: CASSQDRRAGNTIYF; cdr3_nt: TGCGCCAGCAGCCAAGATAGGAGGGCTGGAAACACCATATATTTT
v_call: TRBV28; d_call: TRBD2; clone_size: NA; j_call: TRBJ2-3; cdr3_length: 20; cdr3_aa: CASSLYARTSGPSSTDTQYF; cdr3_nt: TGTGCCAGCAGTTTATACGCTCGGACTAGCGGGCCCTCTAGCACAGATACGCAGTATTTT
v_call: TRBV5-4; d_call: TRBD2; clone_size: few; j_call: TRBJ2-2; cdr3_length: 16; cdr3_aa: CASSQRLAGNTGELFF; cdr3_nt: TGTGCCAGCAGCCAAAGACTAGCGGGGAACACCGGGGAGCTGTTTTTT
v_call: TRBV7-9; d_call: TRBD2; clone_size: NA; j_call: TRBJ2-3; cdr3_length: 13; cdr3_aa: CASSLAGGRTQYF; cdr3_nt: TGTGCCAGCAGCTTAGCGGGAGGGCGTACGCAGTATTTT
v_call: TRBV24-1; d_call: TRBD2; clone_size: NA; j_call: TRBJ2-2; cdr3_length: 16; cdr3_aa: CATRATSGENTGELFF; cdr3_nt: TGTGCCACCCGCGCGACTAGCGGGGAGAACACCGGGGAGCTGTTTTTT
v_call: TRBV30; d_call: NA; clone_size: NA; j_call: TRBJ1-1; cdr3_length: 14; cdr3_aa: CAWSVRRTNTEAFF; cdr3_nt: TGTGCCTGGAGTGTACGTAGAACGAACACTGAAGCTTTCTTT
v_call: TRBV19; d_call: TRBD2; clone_size: NA; j_call: TRBJ2-4; cdr3_length: 18; cdr3_aa: CASSISFSGLADVGIQYF; cdr3_nt: TGTGCCAGTAGTATTTCTTTTAGTGGACTAGCGGACGTGGGCATTCAGTACTTC
v_call: TRBV6-5; d_call: TRBD2; clone_size: NA; j_call: TRBJ2-5; cdr3_length: 14; cdr3_aa: CASSRLAGAETQYF; cdr3_nt: TGTGCCAGCAGCAGACTAGCGGGAGCAGAGACCCAGTACTTC
v_call: TRBV9; d_call: TRBD2; clone_size: NA; j_call: TRBJ2-3; cdr3_length: 17; cdr3_aa: CASSVERLAEATDTQYF; cdr3_nt: TGTGCCAGCAGCGTAGAGCGACTAGCGGAAGCAACGGATACGCAGTATTTT
v_call: TRBV4-1; d_call: NA; clone_size: NA; j_call: TRBJ2-2; cdr3_length: 13; cdr3_aa: CASSPSVSGELFF; cdr3_nt: TGCGCCAGCAGCCCCTCAGTGTCCGGGGAGCTGTTTTTT
v_call: TRBV3-1/TRBV3-2; d_call: TRBD2; clone_size: NA; j_call: TRBJ2-5; cdr3_length: 15; cdr3_aa: CASSPGLAGGETQYF; cdr3_nt: TGTGCCAGCAGCCCGGGACTAGCGGGAGGGGAGACCCAGTACTTC
v_call: TRBV6-2/TRBV6-3; d_call: TRBD2; clone_size: NA; j_call: TRBJ2-7; cdr3_length: 16; cdr3_aa: CASSFTSPTSGNEQYF; cdr3_nt: TGTGCCAGCAGTTTCACTTCCCCGACTAGCGGGAACGAGCAGTACTTC
v_call: TRBV7-6; d_call: TRBD2; clone_size: NA; j_call: TRBJ2-3; cdr3_length: 18; cdr3_aa: CASSRPSGRLFSTDTQYF; cdr3_nt: TGTGCCAGCAGCCGCCCTAGCGGGAGGCTATTCAGCACAGATACGCAGTATTTT
v_call: TRBV12-3/TRBV12-4; d_call: NA; clone_size: NA; j_call: TRBJ2-7; cdr3_length: 12; cdr3_aa: CASSADSTEQYF; cdr3_nt: TGTGCCAGCAGTGCGGACAGCACTGAGCAGTACTTC
v_call: TRBV7-8; d_call: TRBD2; clone_size: once; j_call: TRBJ2-7; cdr3_length: 18; cdr3_aa: CASTADRGSGRALYEQYF; cdr3_nt: TGTGCCAGCACCGCAGACCGGGGTAGCGGGAGGGCCCTGTACGAGCAGTACTTC
v_call: TRBV7-9; d_call: NA; clone_size: NA; j_call: TRBJ2-3; cdr3_length: 14; cdr3_aa: CASSLATWTDTQYF; cdr3_nt: TGTGCCAGCAGCTTAGCAACTTGGACAGATACGCAGTATTTT
v_call: TRBV4-1; d_call: NA; clone_size: NA; j_call: TRBJ2-3; cdr3_length: 16; cdr3_aa: CASSQGGVAGTDTQYF; cdr3_nt: TGCGCCAGCAGCCAAGGTGGTGTGGCCGGCACAGATACGCAGTATTTT
v_call: TRBV18; d_call: NA; clone_size: NA; j_call: TRBJ1-3; cdr3_length: 14; cdr3_aa: CASSPRGAGNTIYF; cdr3_nt: TGTGCCAGCTCCCCCAGGGGAGCTGGAAACACCATATATTTT
v_call: TRBV7-2; d_call: NA; clone_size: NA; j_call: TRBJ2-7; cdr3_length: 14; cdr3_aa: CASSLASRSYEQYF; cdr3_nt: TGTGCCAGCAGCTTAGCTTCTCGCTCCTACGAGCAGTACTTC
v_call: TRBV30; d_call: NA; clone_size: NA; j_call: TRBJ2-7; cdr3_length: 12; cdr3_aa: CALGEPTYEQYF; cdr3_nt: TGTGCCTTGGGGGAGCCCACCTACGAGCAGTACTTC
v_call: TRBV19; d_call: TRBD1; clone_size: NA; j_call: TRBJ1-2; cdr3_length: 14; cdr3_aa: CASSPGQLNYGYTF; cdr3_nt: TGTGCCAGTAGTCCGGGACAGTTAAACTATGGCTACACCTTC
v_call: TRBV9; d_call: NA; clone_size: NA; j_call: TRBJ2-1; cdr3_length: 16; cdr3_aa: CASSVSAGPRPNEQFF; cdr3_nt: TGTGCCAGCAGCGTCTCTGCGGGGCCCCGCCCTAATGAGCAGTTCTTC
v_call: TRBV13; d_call: TRBD2; clone_size: once; j_call: TRBJ2-1; cdr3_length: 15; cdr3_aa: CASSTGLAGGWEQFF; cdr3_nt: TGTGCCAGCAGTACGGGACTAGCGGGAGGATGGGAGCAGTTCTTC
v_call: TRBV7-8; d_call: NA; clone_size: NA; j_call: TRBJ2-1; cdr3_length: 13; cdr3_aa: CASSPTVYNEQFF; cdr3_nt: TGTGCCAGCAGCCCAACAGTTTACAATGAGCAGTTCTTC
v_call: TRBV6-2/TRBV6-3; d_call: NA; clone_size: NA; j_call: TRBJ1-1; cdr3_length: 14; cdr3_aa: CASTPGRGYTEAFF; cdr3_nt: TGTGCCAGCACCCCGGGTCGAGGGTACACTGAAGCTTTCTTT
v_call: TRBV7-2; d_call: NA; clone_size: NA; j_call: TRBJ2-5; cdr3_length: 15; cdr3_aa: CASSLVIVAHETQYF; cdr3_nt: TGTGCCAGCAGCTTAGTCATAGTAGCGCACGAGACCCAGTACTTC